What follows are 29 T cell receptor beta chains derived from one specimen sequenced in a study of blood T cell repertoires in COVID-19. Clones were sequenced by immunoSEQ multiplex PCR, and TCRdb holds only the in-frame ones, with some missing. Of about 200,000 clones in the sample, 84% were seen once. The sample comprised peripheral blood. These receptors all come from a human donor in a cohort sampled during active COVID-19.

J is TRBJ2-5 and V is TRBV4-1, with 10 bases matching TRBD1. This CDR3 comprises 15 residues. Trimming took 8 bases from V and 1 from J; bases not matched to a gene: 7. CDR1 and CDR2 (germline): MGHRA, YSYEKL. CDR3 region: CASRLGQGPQETQYF. CDR3 sequence (DNA): TGCGCCAGCCGCCTGGGACAGGGGCCCCAAGAGACCCAGTACTTC.

J is TRBJ1-1 and V is TRBV18; possibly TRBD1 for D (6 bases). The germline CDR1 and CDR2 sequences are KGHSH and LQKENI. V lost 3 bases, J lost 1 base, and 12 bases lay in between. This CDR3 is built from 15 residues. The CDR3 coding sequence is TGTGCCAGCTCACCTCTTTCCAGGGGGAACACTGAAGCTTTCTTT. It translates to CASSPLSRGNTEAFF. The complete variable domain, with remaining parts taken from reference TRBV18 and TRBJ1-1, reads NAGVMQNPRHLVRRRGQEARLRCSPMKGHSHVYWYRQLPEEGLKFMVYLQKENIIDESGMPKERFSAEFPKEGPSILRIQQVVRGDSAAYFCASSPLSRGNTEAFFGQGTRLTVV.

The genes are TRBV19 and TRBJ2-3, with 15 bases matching TRBD2. V lost 4 bases to trimming and J lost 3 bases; unmatched junction nucleotides: 8. The germline V gene has CDR1 LNHDA and CDR2 SQIVND (reference sequence). The CDR3 spans 18 residues. For the CDR3, the DNA is TGTGCCAGTAGTACCGGACTAGCGGGAGGGCCATTGACAGATACGCAGTATTTT. This encodes CASSTGLAGGPLTDTQYF.

The CDR3 reads CASSLDSGSSYNEQFF. DNA of the CDR3: TGTGCCAGCAGCTTAGATAGCGGGAGCTCCTACAATGAGCAGTTCTTC. The chain recombines TRBV7-2 with TRBJ2-1; 9 bases are shared with TRBD2. After removal of 1 base from V and 0 bases from J, the junction contained 1 base not matched to a gene. The CDR3 loop spans 16 amino acids. Per the germline V gene, CDR1 is SGHTA and CDR2 is FQGNSA.

This clone appeared a single time. V and J are TRBV18 and TRBJ2-5; a weak D match, TRBD1 (5 bases). Per the germline V gene, CDR1 is KGHSH and CDR2 is LQKENI. V was trimmed by 3 bases and J by 1 base, leaving 12 bases between them. The CDR3 runs 15 residues. CDR3 loop: CASSPRGLTQETQYF. CDR3 DNA: TGTGCCAGCTCACCTAGGGGTCTAACCCAAGAGACCCAGTACTTC.

This sequence joins TRBV5-1 and TRBJ1-6, with 7 bases that match TRBD1. This CDR3 contains 17 residues. Germline V gene data show CDR1 as SGHRS and CDR2 as YFSETQ. The junction had 15 bases not matched to a gene; V was cut back by 4 bases and J by 8 bases. CDR3 bases: TGCGCCAGCAGCCCCAACCCACAGGGGACTCCCTATTCACCCCTCCACTTT. Translated, it gives CASSPNPQGTPYSPLHF.

This rearrangement joins TRBV6-5 to TRBJ1-4, with D perhaps matching TRBD1 (5 bases). In germline, CDR1 is MNHEY, CDR2 SVGAGI. The CDR3 loop spans 14 amino acids. V gave up 8 bases and J gave up 4 bases, with 14 bases separating them. The CDR3 nucleotides read TGTGCCAGCTGCTGGGGGGACGTTAATGAAAAACTGTTTTTT. Protein sequence: CASCWGDVNEKLFF.

The chain uses TRBV5-1 and TRBJ2-1, with D possibly TRBD2 on 5 matching bases. CDR3 length: 15 residues. The germline CDR1 and CDR2 sequences are SGHRS and YFSETQ. Trimming shortened V by 4 bases and J by 2 bases, and 13 bases separated the two germline ends. CDR3 sequence: CASSGLPGAYNEQFF. CDR3 DNA sequence: TGCGCCAGCAGCGGGCTCCCCGGGGCCTACAATGAGCAGTTCTTC.

The V gene is TRBV28, the J gene TRBJ2-1; 7 positions match TRBD2. V shed 3 bases and J 5 bases; nucleotides not matched to a gene: 10. This CDR3 comprises 16 residues. Germline V gene sequence: CDR1 MDHEN, CDR2 SYDVKM. The CDR3: CASSLGAGSSNNEQFF. The CDR3 nucleotides are TGTGCCAGCAGTTTGGGAGCGGGATCCTCTAACAATGAGCAGTTCTTC.

The chain joins TRBV14 to TRBJ2-1; TRBD2 matches at 12 bases. V lost 6 bases, J lost 3 bases, and 9 bases stayed unmatched. Germline V CDR1 and CDR2: SGHDN, FVKESK. This CDR3 spans 17 amino acids. CDR3 amino acids: CASRFLAGGPYYNEQFF. The CDR3 region has the DNA TGTGCCAGCAGATTCCTAGCGGGAGGGCCCTACTACAATGAGCAGTTCTTC.

This sequence joins TRBV5-1 and TRBJ2-1, with 12 bases lining up with TRBD2. Germline assignment: CDR1 SGHRS and CDR2 YFSETQ. J gave up 9 bases and V 1 base, and 5 bases lay outside the gene matches. The length of the CDR3 is 15 residues. Here the CDR3 reads CASSLSASGRVEQFF. The CDR3 coding sequence is TGCGCCAGCAGCTTGTCGGCTAGCGGGAGGGTTGAGCAGTTCTTC.

This clone was seen repeatedly, ten times or more. This sequence joins TRBV4-2 and TRBJ2-3; 7 bases align to TRBD2. The CDR3 is 18 amino acids. Germline V gives CDR1 LGHNA, CDR2 YNFKEQ. With 0 bases clipped from V and 4 bases from J, the junction kept 13 bases outside the gene matches. The CDR3 protein is CASSQEVGLAGAADTQYF. CDR3 nucleotides: TGTGCCAGCAGCCAAGAGGTGGGCTTGGCGGGAGCGGCAGATACGCAGTATTTT.

This chain connects TRBV6-5 to TRBJ2-2; D remains ambiguous. Germline V CDR1 and CDR2: MNHEY, SVGAGI. This CDR3 comprises 11 residues. V was trimmed by 6 bases and J by 5 bases, leaving 4 bases between them. The CDR3 nucleotides are TGTGCCAGCAGGTCGACCGGGGAGCTGTTTTTT. Residues: CASRSTGELFF.

The chain joins TRBV9 to TRBJ2-3; D call uncertain. In germline, CDR1 is SGDLS, CDR2 YYNGEE. The length of the CDR3 is 14 residues. Trimming shortened V by 0 bases and J by 5 bases, and 10 bases separated the two germline ends. CDR3 sequence (DNA): TGTGCCAGCAGCGTAGGTAGCTGGTTAGATACGCAGTATTTT. Its protein product is CASSVGSWLDTQYF.

This rearrangement joins TRBV11-2 to TRBJ2-1; 7 bases align to TRBD2. With V trimmed by 6 bases and J by 6 bases, 23 bases remained unmatched. From germline, CDR1 is SGHAT and CDR2 FQNNGV. The CDR3 has 19 amino acids. The CDR3, as DNA: TGTGCCAGCAGTAGGCCTATAAGACAGCAGCGGGATAGGACCAATGAGCAGTTCTTC. Encoded protein: CASSRPIRQQRDRTNEQFF.

The V gene is TRBV7-7, the J gene TRBJ2-2; D might be TRBD1 (6 bases). The V and J ends lost 5 bases and 5 bases respectively, with 12 bases between them. Germline V gene lookup returns CDR1 SSHAT and CDR2 FNYEAQ (reference sequence). The CDR3 is 14 amino acids. CDR3: CASSAGTMTGELFF. The CDR3 DNA follows: TGTGCCAGCAGCGCCGGGACAATGACCGGGGAGCTGTTTTTT.

The chain has TRBV4-1 and TRBJ1-2; 8 nucleotides match TRBD1. The CDR3 covers 16 residues. The germline V gene encodes CDR1 MGHRA and CDR2 YSYEKL. The ends lost 3 bases at V and 1 base at J; junction bases unmatched: 7. This CDR3 is CASSHVGTGLNYGYTF. The DNA for the CDR3 is TGCGCCAGCAGCCACGTAGGGACAGGTCTTAACTATGGCTACACCTTC.

The V gene is TRBV6-5, the J gene TRBJ1-3; 7 bases are a match to TRBD1. The CDR3 has 16 amino acids. CDR1 is MNHEY, CDR2 SVGAGI, per germline. V trimming: 4 bases; J trimming: 2 bases; junction bases outside the gene matches: 8. Here the CDR3 reads CASSFSRDRPGNTIYF. As DNA, the CDR3 is TGTGCCAGCAGTTTCTCTCGGGACAGACCTGGAAACACCATATATTTT.

The chain links TRBV11-2 to TRBJ2-7; TRBD1 might be the D (5 bases). The germline CDR1 and CDR2 sequences are SGHAT and FQNNGV. The CDR3 runs 15 residues. V lost 1 base and J 6 bases, leaving 16 bases between the germline ends. As DNA, the CDR3 is TGTGCCAGCAGCTTAGTTTCGGCAGGCAGGGTCGAGCAGTACTTC. As protein: CASSLVSAGRVEQYF.

The count of this clone is one. The chain carries TRBV5-1 and TRBJ1-2; D may be TRBD1 (6 bases). There are 17 residues in the CDR3. Germline V lookup: CDR1 SGHRS, CDR2 YFSETQ. Trimming removed 1 base from V and 4 bases from J, with 20 bases in between. This CDR3 is CASSLFGQGIVGYGYTF. Here the CDR3 DNA reads TGCGCCAGCAGCTTGTTTGGTCAGGGGATTGTCGGCTATGGCTACACCTTC. The full variable domain, completed using reference TRBV5-1 and TRBJ1-2, is KAGVTQTPRYLIKTRGQQVTLSCSPISGHRSVSWYQQTPGQGLQFLFEYFSETQRNKGNFPGRFSGRQFSNSRSEMNVSTLELGDSALYLCASSLFGQGIVGYGYTFGSGTRLTVV.

The J gene is TRBJ2-3, the V gene TRBV5-1; weak D call: TRBD1 (5 bases). CDR3 size: 14 residues. Germline V lookup: CDR1 SGHRS, CDR2 YFSETQ. V gave up 0 bases and J gave up 5 bases, with 10 bases separating them. The CDR3 loop is CASSLETERDTQYF. The CDR3 DNA reads TGCGCCAGCAGCTTGGAGACAGAGAGAGATACGCAGTATTTT. Filled out from reference TRBV5-1 and TRBJ2-3, the complete variable domain reads KAGVTQTPRYLIKTRGQQVTLSCSPISGHRSVSWYQQTPGQGLQFLFEYFSETQRNKGNFPGRFSGRQFSNSRSEMNVSTLELGDSALYLCASSLETERDTQYFGPGTRLTVL.

V usage is TRBV7-9 and J usage is TRBJ1-4; D is possibly TRBD1 (6 bases). The CDR3 loop spans 17 amino acids. Trimming left V 1 base short and J 8 bases short, with 20 bases between. Germline CDR1 and CDR2: SEHNR and FQNEAQ (reference sequence). CDR3 coding DNA: TGTGCCAGCAGCTTAGGTCCAGGGGTGGCCTTGGGGGAAAAACTGTTTTTT. It codes for CASSLGPGVALGEKLFF.

The rearrangement joins TRBV7-2 to TRBJ2-5; D might be TRBD2 (5 bases). Germline V lookup: CDR1 SGHTA, CDR2 FQGNSA. This CDR3 region has 13 residues. The V and J ends lost 1 base and 5 bases respectively, with 8 bases between them. The CDR3 spells CASSLERRETQYF. The DNA of the CDR3 is TGTGCCAGCAGCTTAGAGAGGAGGGAGACCCAGTACTTC.

As regards this clone: Just one base apart from a much larger clone, this may be a read error. The V and J genes are TRBV6-5 and TRBJ1-1, with TRBD1 identical over 7 bases. Germline V gene data show CDR1 as MNHEY and CDR2 as SVGAGI. Trimming removed 6 bases from V and 1 base from J; junction bases left unmatched: 5. This CDR3 is built from 14 residues. As DNA, the CDR3 is TGTGCCAGCAGGACGGGACAGACGAACACTGAAGCTTTCTTT. Translated: CASRTGQTNTEAFF.

The chain joins TRBV14 to TRBJ2-7; D gene unclear. The CDR3 length is 15 residues. Germline values: CDR1 SGHDN, CDR2 FVKESK. V shed 1 base and J shed 2 bases, with 12 bases lying between them. CDR3 coding DNA: TGTGCCAGCAGCCAAGGGCGAAAGAGCGCCTACGAGCAGTACTTC. Translating it yields CASSQGRKSAYEQYF.

The gene calls are TRBV27 and TRBJ2-7; no clear D gene. Trimming removed 3 bases from V and 3 bases from J, with 18 bases in between. The CDR3 totals 16 residues. CDR1 MNHEY and CDR2 SMNVEV come from the germline V gene (reference sequence). The CDR3 loop reads CASSLTSVSAYYEQYF. CDR3 in DNA: TGTGCCAGCAGTTTGACATCCGTTTCGGCCTACTACGAGCAGTACTTC.

The V gene is TRBV4-2, the J gene TRBJ2-6; tentatively, D is TRBD1 (5 bases). This CDR3 contains 19 residues. Germline loops: CDR1 LGHNA, CDR2 YNFKEQ. V was clipped by 2 bases and J by 0 bases, with 17 bases between them. CDR3 DNA: TGTGCCAGCAGCCAATATGGGTCAGGGCGGATCTCTGGGGCCAACGTCCTGACTTTC. Protein: CASSQYGSGRISGANVLTF.

This clone was observed once. This chain connects TRBV28 to TRBJ2-7, with 9 bases matching TRBD2. Germline V lookup: CDR1 MDHEN, CDR2 SYDVKM. This CDR3 is 15 amino acids long. J was trimmed by 3 bases and V by 6 bases; bases with no gene match: 9. The CDR3 nucleotides read TGTGCCAGCAGCTCCACCGGGACTAGCTTCTACGAGCAGTACTTC. It yields the protein CASSSTGTSFYEQYF. The full variable domain, rest sourced from reference TRBV28 and TRBJ2-7, is DVKVTQSSRYLVKRTGEKVFLECVQDMDHENMFWYRQDPGLGLRLIYFSYDVKMKEKGDIPEGYSVSREKKERFSLILESASTNQTSMYLCASSSTGTSFYEQYFGPGTRLTVT.

This chain links TRBV2 with TRBJ2-3; D is undetermined. CDR3 length: 14 amino acids. V was pared by 6 bases and J by 1 base, with 11 bases between. The V gene's germline CDR1 is SNHLY and CDR2 FYNNEI. As DNA, the CDR3 is TGTGCCAGCAGGCAGGCCCCGGGCACAGATACGCAGTATTTT. It specifies CASRQAPGTDTQYF.